At least ten counts were recorded for the clone carrying this T cell receptor (beta chain). These data originate in a study of CDR3 diversity in severe acne. V lost 5 bases and J lost 4, with 8 bases in between. This CDR3 has 12 amino acids. Germline lookup yields CDR1 SNHLY and CDR2 FYNNEI. TCRdb passed the PCR reads through MiXCR, listing each CDR3 protein once. The sample holds more than 80,000 distinct CDR3 sequences, 45% to 55% seen once. This rearrangement joins TRBV2 to TRBJ1-1; D is ambiguous. The receptor comes from a male donor with severe acne vulgaris. Input material: blood. CDR3 sequence (DNA): TGTGCCAGCAGTACAACACTCACTGAAGCTTTCTTT. It specifies CASSTTLTEAFF.